The 8 T cell receptor beta chains below come from one sample, sequenced in a study of blood T cell repertoires in COVID-19. Sequencing used immunoSEQ multiplex PCR; TCRdb keeps in-frame clones, though not all of them. The sample comprises some 210,000 clones, about 83% of which are singletons, and 4% to 6% rests with the top ten. Sequencing input: peripheral blood. All receptors derive from a woman aged 70 to 79 with active or convalescent COVID-19.

The CDR3 sequence: CASSEGEGLSSSYTF. The CDR3 region has the DNA TGTGCCAGCAGTGAAGGAGAGGGTCTCTCCTCTAGCTACACCTTC. The genes are TRBV2 and TRBJ1-2; no firm D call. Germline lookup yields CDR1 SNHLY and CDR2 FYNNEI. Trimming left V 1 base short and J 9 bases short, with 18 bases between. This CDR3 contains 15 residues. Full variable domain (missing parts from reference TRBV2 and TRBJ1-2): EPEVTQTPSHQVTQMGQEVILRCVPISNHLYFYWYRQILGQKVEFLVSFYNNEISEKSEIFDDQFSVERPDGSNFTLKIRSTKLEDSAMYFCASSEGEGLSSSYTFGSGTRLTVV.

V gene TRBV27 combines with J gene TRBJ1-1; the D is unclear. The CDR3 is made up of 13 amino acids. V was cut by 8 bases and J by 5 bases, with 15 bases left in between. CDR1 and CDR2 (germline): MNHEY, SMNVEV (reference sequence). This CDR3 is CASSTLGGTEAFF. The CDR3 coding sequence is TGTGCCAGCTCCACGTTAGGCGGGACTGAAGCTTTCTTT.

The chain combines TRBV29-1 with TRBJ2-2, with TRBD2 matching over 14 bases. The germline V gene has CDR1 SQVTM and CDR2 ANQGSEA. The ends lost 3 bases at V and 6 bases at J; junction bases unmatched: 15. The CDR3 is 19 residues long. CDR3 sequence reads: CSVEGRTGLAGVGPGELFF. CDR3 sequence (DNA): TGCAGCGTTGAGGGACGCACGGGACTAGCGGGAGTAGGGCCCGGGGAGCTGTTTTTT.

This clone was observed once. The genes are TRBV2 and TRBJ2-3, with D uncertain. This CDR3 comprises 13 residues. Trimming took 6 bases from V and 3 from J, leaving 10 bases between them. Germline-derived CDR1 and CDR2 are SNHLY and FYNNEI. This CDR3 reads CASRSLITDTQYF. The CDR3 DNA reads TGTGCCAGCAGGAGCTTGATTACAGATACGCAGTATTTT. Variable domain in full (rest from reference TRBV2 and TRBJ2-3): EPEVTQTPSHQVTQMGQEVILRCVPISNHLYFYWYRQILGQKVEFLVSFYNNEISEKSEIFDDQFSVERPDGSNFTLKIRSTKLEDSAMYFCASRSLITDTQYFGPGTRLTVL.

The chain joins TRBV3-1 (or the pseudogene TRBV3-2) to TRBJ1-6; TRBD1 matches at 7 bases. Germline V gene data show CDR1 as LGHDT and CDR2 as YNNKEL (reference sequence). J gave up 3 bases and V 3 bases, and 2 bases lay outside the gene matches. CDR3 length equals 15 residues. The CDR3 DNA is TGTGCCAGCAGCCACCGACAGGGCTATAATTCACCCCTCCACTTT. This encodes CASSHRQGYNSPLHF.

The V call is TRBV27, the J call TRBJ2-3; TRBD1 matches 7 bases. The germline CDR1 and CDR2 sequences are MNHEY and SMNVEV (reference sequence). Germline trimming cut 5 bases from V and 0 bases from J; bases unmatched to any gene: 8. The CDR3 has 16 amino acids. This chain's CDR3 is CASSLGTVFSTDTQYF. In DNA, the CDR3 is TGTGCCAGCAGTCTCGGGACAGTTTTCAGCACAGATACGCAGTATTTT.

This chain connects TRBV7-3 to TRBJ2-1; D gene unclear. Between the trimmed V and J ends, which lost 4 bases and 9 bases, there was a span of 10 bases. There are 12 residues in the CDR3. Germline assignment: CDR1 SGHTA and CDR2 FQGTGA. CDR3 sequence: CASSSTSTEQFF. The CDR3 nucleotides are TGTGCCAGCAGCTCTACTTCCACTGAGCAGTTCTTC.

The V and J genes are TRBV2 and TRBJ2-5; perhaps TRBD2 as D (6 bases). Deletions cut 8 bases from V and 0 bases from J, with 16 bases between. This CDR3 contains 15 residues. The V gene's germline CDR1 is SNHLY and CDR2 FYNNEI. The CDR3 sequence is CASGGRSWYQETQYF. In DNA form, the CDR3 reads TGTGCCAGCGGAGGGAGGTCTTGGTACCAAGAGACCCAGTACTTC.